This is a list of T cell receptor beta chains from one sample in a study of blood T cell repertoires in COVID-19. Clones were sequenced by immunoSEQ multiplex PCR, and TCRdb holds only the in-frame ones, with some missing. The sample shows around 120,000 clones, 90% of them seen only once. What was sequenced was peripheral blood. The receptor set was obtained from a woman in her sixties or seventies with COVID-19, enrolled during active disease. CDR3s include the opening cysteine and the closing phenylalanine or tryptophan. A D gene is named only where the DNA matches it firmly. Size is omitted from some rows. Given values are once, few, many or a class for expanded clones.

TRBV9	-	-	TRBJ2-7	CASSVGGEPSYEQYF	TGTGCCAGCAGCGTAGGGGGGGAGCCCTCCTACGAGCAGTACTTC
TRBV6-5	TRBD1	-	TRBJ1-2	CASSRTGLYGYTF	TGTGCCAGCAGTAGGACAGGGCTCTATGGCTACACCTTC
TRBV12-5	TRBD1	-	TRBJ1-2	CASGFGTGLGNDYGYTF	TGTGCTAGTGGTTTTGGGACAGGGTTGGGGAACGACTATGGCTACACCTTC
TRBV6-6	-	-	TRBJ2-3	CASSGQQGTTDTQYF	TGTGCCAGCAGTGGCCAACAGGGAACCACAGATACGCAGTATTTT
TRBV7-2	TRBD1	-	TRBJ2-1	CASSLNGQGYNEQFF	TGTGCCAGCAGCTTAAACGGACAGGGCTACAATGAGCAGTTCTTC
TRBV6-5	-	-	TRBJ2-6	CASSRAVSGANVLTF	TGTGCCAGCAGCCGTGCAGTTTCTGGGGCCAACGTCCTGACTTTC
TRBV12-3/TRBV12-4	TRBD2	once	TRBJ2-5	CASTGGVRETQYF	TGTGCCAGCACGGGGGGTGTTCGAGAGACCCAGTACTTC
TRBV6-1	-	-	TRBJ2-7	CASSDTGFSYEQYF	TGTGCCAGCAGTGACACAGGGTTTTCCTACGAGCAGTACTTC
TRBV7-8	-	-	TRBJ2-2	CASSASRGSDTGELFF	TGTGCCAGCAGCGCCTCTCGGGGGTCTGACACCGGGGAGCTGTTTTTT
TRBV4-1	TRBD2	-	TRBJ2-1	CASSHPPELAGEPTNEQFF	TGCGCCAGCAGCCACCCCCCCGAACTAGCGGGGGAACCTACCAATGAGCAGTTCTTC
TRBV7-2	TRBD1	-	TRBJ1-5	CASSPDRGNQPQHF	TGTGCCAGCAGCCCTGACAGGGGCAATCAGCCCCAGCATTTT
TRBV28	-	-	TRBJ1-5	CASRDIIKNQPQHF	TGTGCCAGCCGGGACATCATCAAAAATCAGCCCCAGCATTTT
TRBV7-9	-	-	TRBJ1-2	CASSRGGAQSSGGYTF	TGTGCCAGCAGCCGTGGGGGGGCTCAATCGTCGGGTGGCTACACCTTC
TRBV14	-	-	TRBJ1-2	CASSRTRGYGYTF	TGTGCCAGCAGCCGCACAAGGGGCTATGGCTACACCTTC
TRBV7-8	-	-	TRBJ1-2	CASSLGGDSGYTF	TGTGCCAGCAGCTTAGGGGGGGATTCTGGCTACACCTTC
TRBV19	-	once	TRBJ2-2	CATTRPGVRTGELFF	TGTGCCACTACAAGGCCCGGGGTTAGGACCGGGGAGCTGTTTTTT
TRBV2	-	few	TRBJ2-1	CASSALSDEQFF	TGTGCCAGCAGTGCCCTCAGCGATGAGCAGTTCTTC
TRBV2	TRBD2	-	TRBJ2-2	CASSHEIAGGNTGELFF	TGTGCCAGCAGTCATGAAATAGCGGGGGGGAACACCGGGGAGCTGTTTTTT
TRBV9	TRBD1	-	TRBJ1-4	CASSVGGGGNEKLFF	TGTGCCAGCAGCGTTGGAGGGGGCGGTAATGAAAAACTGTTTTTT
TRBV24-1	TRBD1	-	TRBJ2-1	CATSDKGQGSYNEQFF	TGTGCCACCAGTGATAAGGGACAGGGGTCCTACAATGAGCAGTTCTTC
TRBV9	-	-	TRBJ1-6	CASSVVQGLSPLHF	TGTGCCAGCAGCGTAGTCCAGGGGTTATCACCCCTCCACTTT
TRBV7-2	-	-	TRBJ1-2	CASSLSGVRGYTF	TGTGCCAGCAGCTTATCAGGGGTGAGAGGCTACACCTTC
TRBV5-1	TRBD2	-	TRBJ2-7	CASSRSSGGASYEQYF	TGCGCCAGCAGCCGTTCTAGCGGGGGGGCCTCCTACGAGCAGTACTTC
TRBV19	TRBD1	-	TRBJ1-5	CASSWDRRGPTPQHF	TGTGCCAGTAGTTGGGACAGGAGGGGGCCGACGCCCCAGCATTTT
TRBV12-5	-	-	TRBJ2-3	CASGLPLGGSTDTQYF	TGTGCTAGTGGCCTCCCTTTAGGGGGAAGCACAGATACGCAGTATTTT
TRBV2	-	-	TRBJ1-1	CASSEVRGNTEAFF	TGTGCCAGCAGTGAAGTCAGGGGGAACACTGAAGCTTTCTTT
TRBV4-1	TRBD2	-	TRBJ2-5	CASSPLAGGGETQYF	TGCGCCAGCAGCCCTCTAGCGGGGGGGGGAGAGACCCAGTACTTC
TRBV7-3	TRBD1	-	TRBJ1-1	CASSTRTGPENTEAFF	TGTGCCAGCAGCACCCGGACAGGGCCGGAGAACACTGAAGCTTTCTTT
TRBV6-2/TRBV6-3	TRBD1	-	TRBJ1-2	CASSYPGRGLNYGYTF	TGTGCCAGCAGTTACCCCGGGAGGGGGCTCAACTATGGCTACACCTTC
TRBV19	-	-	TRBJ2-1	CASSTGGLLRDEQFF	TGTGCCAGTAGTACCGGGGGGCTGCTTAGGGATGAGCAGTTCTTC
TRBV29-1	-	-	TRBJ1-1	CSVELTGADTEAFF	TGCAGCGTTGAATTAACAGGCGCCGACACTGAAGCTTTCTTT
TRBV5-1	-	once	TRBJ2-1	CASSALRAGSYNEQFF	TGCGCCAGCAGCGCCCTGAGGGCAGGCTCCTACAATGAGCAGTTCTTC
TRBV30	-	few	TRBJ1-1	CAWSQMNTEAFF	TGTGCCTGGAGCCAGATGAACACTGAAGCTTTCTTT
TRBV19	TRBD1	-	TRBJ2-1	CASSITGGIDEQFF	TGTGCCAGTAGTATAACAGGGGGCATCGATGAGCAGTTCTTC
TRBV6-2/TRBV6-3	TRBD2	-	TRBJ2-1	CASSPLAGAYNEQFF	TGTGCCAGCAGTCCCCTAGCGGGGGCCTACAATGAGCAGTTCTTC
TRBV15	-	-	TRBJ1-2	CATSREGVPSGGYGYTF	TGTGCCACCAGCAGAGAAGGGGTCCCCTCGGGGGGCTATGGCTACACCTTC
TRBV19	-	once	TRBJ2-3	CASSTSGVGDTQYF	TGTGCCAGTAGCACCTCGGGGGTAGGAGATACGCAGTATTTT
TRBV6-1	TRBD2	-	TRBJ2-3	CASSDLAGGTDTQYF	TGTGCCAGCAGTGACCTAGCGGGGGGCACAGATACGCAGTATTTT
TRBV5-5	TRBD1	once	TRBJ2-7	CASSARQGEQYF	TGTGCCAGCAGCGCCCGACAGGGCGAGCAGTACTTC
TRBV7-9	-	-	TRBJ2-2	CASSPTPNTGELFF	TGTGCCAGCAGCCCAACACCGAACACCGGGGAGCTGTTTTTT
TRBV11-2	-	-	TRBJ2-7	CASSLIGAYEQYF	TGTGCCAGCAGCCTCATAGGGGCCTACGAGCAGTACTTC